Following are 31 T cell receptor beta chains from one sample sequenced in a study of T cell responses to AZD1222 COVID-19 vaccine. Assay used: immunoSEQ multiplex PCR; TCRdb lists only in-frame clones, some missing. The sample has about 76,000 clones, about 88% seen once. The specimen was peripheral blood, collected on day 0 of AZD1222 vaccination. Source of these receptors: an adult in good health.

This chain links TRBV10-3 with TRBJ2-7; TRBD1 matches at 11 bases. This CDR3 is built from 15 residues. Per the germline V gene, CDR1 is ENHRY and CDR2 is SYGVKD. V gave up 4 bases and J gave up 5 bases; unmatched junction bases: 7. The chain's CDR3 is CAISGPGQGANEQYF. The CDR3 region has the DNA TGTGCCATCAGTGGCCCCGGACAGGGGGCGAACGAGCAGTACTTC.

This clone was seen just once. The CDR3 DNA sequence: TGTGCCAGCAGCTTAAACAGGGACACTGAAGCTTTCTTT. This codes for CASSLNRDTEAFF. This sequence joins TRBV7-2 and TRBJ1-1, with D maybe TRBD1 (6 bases). The germline V gene has CDR1 SGHTA and CDR2 FQGNSA. V shed 2 bases and J shed 3 bases, with 7 bases lying between them. The CDR3 totals 13 residues.

The J gene is TRBJ2-2, the V gene TRBV7-3; no clear D gene. The CDR3 sequence is 13 residues long. The V and J ends lost 3 bases and 3 bases respectively, with 5 bases between them. CDR1 is SGHTA and CDR2 is FQGTGA in the germline V gene. The CDR3: CASSLSYTGELFF. The CDR3 DNA reads as TGTGCCAGCAGCTTGTCGTACACCGGGGAGCTGTTTTTT.

This chain uses TRBV6-5 with TRBJ2-5, with 10 bases lining up with TRBD2. This CDR3 contains 15 residues. From germline, CDR1 is MNHEY and CDR2 SVGAGI. V gave up 5 bases and J gave up 4 bases; unmatched junction bases: 7. The CDR3 region is CASSPASGSGETQYF. The CDR3 nucleotides read TGTGCCAGCAGTCCCGCTAGCGGGAGTGGAGAGACCCAGTACTTC.

The V gene is TRBV4-2, the J gene TRBJ1-5, with TRBD1 identical over 8 bases. In germline, CDR1 is LGHNA, CDR2 YNFKEQ. V shed 1 base, J shed 7 bases, and the junction held 6 bases outside the gene matches. The CDR3 length is 15 residues. The CDR3 spells CASSQGTTGDQPQHF. Here the CDR3 DNA reads TGTGCCAGCAGCCAAGGGACGACAGGGGACCAGCCCCAGCATTTT.

J is TRBJ2-2 and V is TRBV30, with 13 bases fitting TRBD2. Trimming cost V 7 bases and J 4 bases; bases outside gene matches: 3. This CDR3 has 14 amino acids. Germline V gene lookup returns CDR1 GTSNPN and CDR2 SVGIG (reference sequence). CDR3 sequence: CALTSGRVTGELFF. CDR3 DNA: TGTGCCTTAACTAGCGGGAGGGTCACCGGGGAGCTGTTTTTT.

V is TRBV24-1 and J is TRBJ2-3; TRBD2 is a possible D gene (5 bases). The CDR3 is 14 amino acids. Germline V gives CDR1 KGHDR, CDR2 SFDVKD. V shed 4 bases and J shed 7 bases, with 14 bases lying between them. CDR3: CATSELGGWNTQYF. In nucleotides, the CDR3 is TGTGCCACCAGTGAACTAGGTGGTTGGAATACGCAGTATTTT.

The chain uses TRBV11-2 and TRBJ2-1; D is possibly TRBD2 (5 bases). Between the trimmed V and J ends, which lost 0 bases and 0 bases, there was a span of 6 bases. The CDR3 consists of 15 residues. Germline V gives CDR1 SGHAT, CDR2 FQNNGV. The CDR3 region is CASSLDGSSYNEQFF. CDR3 in DNA: TGTGCCAGCAGCTTAGATGGGAGCTCCTACAATGAGCAGTTCTTC.

The chain employs TRBV9 and TRBJ2-1, with unresolved D. Germline CDR1 is SGDLS and CDR2 is YYNGEE. Trimming left V 0 bases short and J 3 bases short, with 7 bases between. This CDR3 is 14 amino acids long. The CDR3 sequence is CASSVEFGYNEQFF. As DNA, the CDR3 is TGTGCCAGCAGCGTAGAGTTCGGCTACAATGAGCAGTTCTTC.

V gene TRBV3-1 (or the pseudogene TRBV3-2) combines with J gene TRBJ1-5; maybe TRBD1 (5 bases). V shed 4 bases and J shed 5 bases, with 12 bases lying between them. CDR3 length: 14 amino acids. CDR1 is LGHDT and CDR2 is YNNKEL in the germline V gene (reference sequence). The CDR3 DNA sequence: TGTGCCAGCAGCCTCGGGGGGTTTGATCAGCCCCAGCATTTT. Amino acids: CASSLGGFDQPQHF.

This chain connects TRBV19 to TRBJ2-1, with 9 bases that match TRBD1. This CDR3 spans 14 amino acids. Looked up from germline, CDR1 is LNHDA and CDR2 is SQIVND (reference sequence). The ends lost 4 bases at V and 9 bases at J; junction bases unmatched: 7. The CDR3 DNA is TGTGCCAGTAGTAAGGACAGGGGCGAGAGTGAGCAGTTCTTC. It is translated as CASSKDRGESEQFF.

The V gene is TRBV11-3, the J gene TRBJ1-5; TRBD1 agrees at 11 bases. V was clipped by 5 bases and J by 6 bases; unmatched bases: 9. Germline assignment: CDR1 SGHNT and CDR2 YENEEA. The CDR3 extends over 16 amino acids. The CDR3 DNA is TGTGCCAGCAGCCCCGGACAGGGGGCGCGGAGTCAGCCCCAGCATTTT. Its translation is CASSPGQGARSQPQHF.

The V gene is TRBV6-6, the J gene TRBJ1-5, with D possibly TRBD1 on 5 matching bases. V was cut by 4 bases and J by 7 bases, with 14 bases left in between. The V gene's germline CDR1 is MNHNY and CDR2 SVGAGI (reference sequence). CDR3 length: 14 residues. The CDR3 is CASSFRQISQPQHF. CDR3 DNA: TGTGCCAGCAGTTTCCGACAGATTTCCCAGCCCCAGCATTTT.

This chain connects TRBV6-5 to TRBJ2-5; TRBD2 matches 9 bases. The J segment lost 1 base and the V segment lost 6 bases, leaving 3 bases of the junction unmatched. The germline gives CDR1 MNHEY, CDR2 SVGAGI. The CDR3 is 14 amino acids. In nucleotides, the CDR3 is TGTGCCAGCAGGACTAGCGGCCTCCAAGAGACCCAGTACTTC. Protein product: CASRTSGLQETQYF.

The J gene is TRBJ1-1, the V gene TRBV19; D uncertain. Trimming took 5 bases from V and 0 from J, leaving 19 bases between them. The CDR3 is made up of 17 amino acids. Germline V gene lookup returns CDR1 LNHDA and CDR2 SQIVND (reference sequence). The CDR3 here is CASSPSLGTGMNTEAFF. CDR3 nucleotide sequence: TGTGCCAGTAGTCCCTCCCTGGGCACCGGCATGAACACTGAAGCTTTCTTT.

The chain links TRBV4-1 to TRBJ1-1; D uncertain. Deletions cut 1 base from V and 5 bases from J, with 14 bases between. This CDR3 region has 15 residues. Germline V gives CDR1 MGHRA, CDR2 YSYEKL. The CDR3 DNA reads TGCGCCAGCAGCCAAGTTGTAATGAGGTGGACTGAAGCTTTCTTT. Translation: CASSQVVMRWTEAFF.

This chain uses TRBV28 with TRBJ1-5, with D hard to call. The CDR3 is 13 amino acids. The germline V gene encodes CDR1 MDHEN and CDR2 SYDVKM. Trimming stripped 4 bases from V and 5 bases from J, with 9 bases between. CDR3: CASSYTGYQPQHF. The CDR3 DNA sequence: TGTGCCAGCAGTTACACGGGATATCAGCCCCAGCATTTT.

This chain uses TRBV5-1 with TRBJ1-5; TRBD1 matches 9 bases. V was clipped by 4 bases and J by 4 bases; unmatched bases: 6. The CDR3 covers 15 residues. Germline V gives CDR1 SGHRS, CDR2 YFSETQ. CDR3 sequence: CASSTTGGGNQPQHF. As DNA, the CDR3 is TGCGCCAGCAGCACAACAGGGGGCGGAAATCAGCCCCAGCATTTT.

The V gene is TRBV7-2, the J gene TRBJ1-5; D gene uncertain. CDR3 length equals 12 residues. Trimming stripped 3 bases from V and 9 bases from J, with 9 bases between. CDR1 and CDR2 from the germline V gene are SGHTA and FQGNSA. CDR3 loop: CASSFAAGPQHF. The CDR3 coding sequence is TGTGCCAGCAGCTTCGCTGCCGGGCCCCAGCATTTT.

V gene TRBV5-1 combines with J gene TRBJ2-5, with D unclear. V was pared by 0 bases and J by 2 bases, with 5 bases between. The CDR3 sequence is 13 residues long. Germline-derived CDR1 and CDR2 are SGHRS and YFSETQ. Written as DNA, the CDR3 is TGCGCCAGCAGCTTGGGGCAACAAGAGACCCAGTACTTC. It codes for CASSLGQQETQYF. The full variable domain, with the rest looked up from reference TRBV5-1 and TRBJ2-5, is KAGVTQTPRYLIKTRGQQVTLSCSPISGHRSVSWYQQTPGQGLQFLFEYFSETQRNKGNFPGRFSGRQFSNSRSEMNVSTLELGDSALYLCASSLGQQETQYFGPGTRLLVL.

The chain has TRBV6-5 and TRBJ2-7; D gene unclear. Per the germline V gene, CDR1 is MNHEY and CDR2 is SVGAGI. Between the trimmed V and J ends, which lost 6 bases and 0 bases, there was a span of 3 bases. The CDR3 consists of 11 residues. DNA for the CDR3: TGTGCCAGCAGCGGCTCCTACGAGCAGTACGTC. It yields the protein CASSGSYEQYV.

The chain combines TRBV11-2 with TRBJ2-1, with D maybe TRBD2 (5 bases). Germline loops: CDR1 SGHAT, CDR2 FQNNGV. The CDR3 spans 15 residues. V was pared by 2 bases and J by 10 bases, with 18 bases between. This CDR3 reads CASSLRWSGRGEQFF. DNA for the CDR3: TGTGCCAGCAGCTTACGCTGGAGCGGCCGAGGGGAGCAGTTCTTC.

V gene TRBV5-5 combines with J gene TRBJ2-7; D not certain. Trimming removed 5 bases from V and 0 bases from J, with 15 bases in between. The CDR3 consists of 15 residues. Germline V lookup: CDR1 SGHKS, CDR2 YYEKEE (reference sequence). CDR3 DNA sequence: TGTGCCAGCAGAAGTACACTCACGAGCTCCTACGAGCAGTACGTC. This sequence encodes CASRSTLTSSYEQYV.

The chain joins TRBV14 to TRBJ1-5; D call uncertain. Per germline, CDR1 SGHDN and CDR2 FVKESK. Trimming removed 1 base from V and 14 bases from J, with 12 bases in between. The CDR3 has 12 residues. CDR3 coding DNA: TGTGCCAGCAGCCAAGGGGAAGGTCCCAAGCATTTT. Its translation is CASSQGEGPKHF.

V and J are TRBV4-1 and TRBJ1-1; the match to TRBD1 covers 12 bases. The V and J ends lost 4 bases and 4 bases, in that order; junction bases with no gene match: 7. The CDR3 covers 16 residues. The germline CDR1 and CDR2 sequences are MGHRA and YSYEKL. CDR3 region: CASSPGQGAYRTEAFF. The CDR3 nucleotides read TGCGCCAGCAGCCCGGGACAGGGGGCGTATCGCACTGAAGCTTTCTTT.

This clone is a singleton in its sample. The chain has TRBV5-4 and TRBJ2-3; D ambiguous. The CDR3 totals 16 residues. Germline V CDR1 and CDR2: SGHNT, YYREEE (reference sequence). Trimming removed 2 bases from V and 2 bases from J, with 15 bases in between. In DNA form, the CDR3 reads TGTGCCAGCAGCTTTGAAAATCCCCCAAACACAGATACGCAGTATTTT. Translated: CASSFENPPNTDTQYF.

CDR3 sequence: CASSRTSPNYGYTF. The CDR3 coding sequence is TGTGCCAGCAGCCGGACGAGCCCTAACTATGGCTACACCTTC. The chain employs TRBV7-9 and TRBJ1-2, with unresolved D. Germline lookup yields CDR1 SEHNR and CDR2 FQNEAQ (reference sequence). This CDR3 has 14 residues. Between the trimmed V and J ends, which lost 5 bases and 0 bases, there was a span of 10 bases. Variable domain in full (rest from reference TRBV7-9 and TRBJ1-2): DTGVSQNPRHKITKRGQNVTFRCDPISEHNRLYWYRQTLGQGPEFLTYFQNEAQLEKSRLLSDRFSAERPKGSFSTLEIQRTEQGDSAMYLCASSRTSPNYGYTFGSGTRLTVV.

The J gene is TRBJ2-5, the V gene TRBV21-1; whether TRBD1, the table's D call, matches the DNA was not checked. TRBV21-1 is a known pseudogene. The CDR3 loop spans 14 amino acids. The CDR3 coding sequence is TGTGCCAGCAGCAATGGGACAGCCCAAGAGACCCAGTACTTC. This gives the protein CASSNGTAQETQYF.

J is TRBJ2-1 and V is TRBV6-4, with D maybe TRBD2 (5 bases). V lost 3 bases and J 8 bases, leaving 14 bases between the germline ends. Germline V gene lookup returns CDR1 MRHNA and CDR2 SNTAGT. The CDR3 loop spans 14 amino acids. In DNA form, the CDR3 reads TGTGCCAGCAGTGATCGTCCGGGAATTGATGAGCAGTTCTTC. This sequence encodes CASSDRPGIDEQFF.

The chain couples TRBV30 to TRBJ1-1; tentatively, D is TRBD1 (5 bases). Trimming cost V 0 bases and J 4 bases, with 12 bases left between them. This CDR3 has 14 amino acids. Germline V CDR1 and CDR2: GTSNPN, SVGIG (reference sequence). The CDR3 region is CAWSVSQGITEAFF. For the CDR3, the DNA is TGTGCCTGGAGTGTGAGTCAGGGTATCACTGAAGCTTTCTTT.

The V gene is TRBV7-2, the J gene TRBJ2-5; D might be TRBD1 or TRBD2, each matching 5 bases. V was cut by 3 bases and J by 0 bases, with 8 bases left in between. Germline V gene data show CDR1 as SGHTA and CDR2 as FQGNSA. This CDR3 contains 14 residues. CDR3 sequence (DNA): TGTGCCAGCAGCTTGAGGGGCGACCAAGAGACCCAGTACTTC. Translation gives CASSLRGDQETQYF.